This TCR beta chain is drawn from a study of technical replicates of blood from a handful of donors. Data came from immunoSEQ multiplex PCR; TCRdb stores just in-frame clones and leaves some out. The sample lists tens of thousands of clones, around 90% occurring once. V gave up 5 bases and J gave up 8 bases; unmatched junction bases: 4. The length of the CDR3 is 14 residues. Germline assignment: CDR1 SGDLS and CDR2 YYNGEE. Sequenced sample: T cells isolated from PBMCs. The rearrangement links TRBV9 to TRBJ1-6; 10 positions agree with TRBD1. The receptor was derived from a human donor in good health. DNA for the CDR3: TGTGCCAGCAGAAGGGACAGGGGTGATTCACCCCTCCACTTT. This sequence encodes CASRRDRGDSPLHF. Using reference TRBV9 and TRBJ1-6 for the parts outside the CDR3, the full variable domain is DSGVTQTPKHLITATGQRVTLRCSPRSGDLSVYWYQQSLDQGLQFLIQYYNGEERAKGNILERFSAQQFPDLHSELNLSSLELGDSALYFCASRRDRGDSPLHFGNGTRLTVT.